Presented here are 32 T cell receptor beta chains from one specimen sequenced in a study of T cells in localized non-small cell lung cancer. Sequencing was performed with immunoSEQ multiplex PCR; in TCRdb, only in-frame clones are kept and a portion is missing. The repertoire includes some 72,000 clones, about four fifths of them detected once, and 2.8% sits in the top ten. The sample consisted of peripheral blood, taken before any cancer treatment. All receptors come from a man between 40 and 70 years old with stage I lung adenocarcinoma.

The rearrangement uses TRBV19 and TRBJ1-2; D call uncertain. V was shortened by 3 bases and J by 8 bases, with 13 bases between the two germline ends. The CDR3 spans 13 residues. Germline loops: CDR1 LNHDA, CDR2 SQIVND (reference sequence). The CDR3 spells CASSIGREKGYTF. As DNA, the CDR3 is TGTGCCAGTAGTATCGGGCGAGAGAAGGGCTACACCTTC.

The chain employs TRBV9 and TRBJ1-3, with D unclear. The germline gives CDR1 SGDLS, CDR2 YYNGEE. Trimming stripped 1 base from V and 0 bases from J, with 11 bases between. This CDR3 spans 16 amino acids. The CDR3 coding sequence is TGTGCCAGCAGCGTAACCGGGCCCAGCTCTGGAAACACCATATATTTT. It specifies CASSVTGPSSGNTIYF.

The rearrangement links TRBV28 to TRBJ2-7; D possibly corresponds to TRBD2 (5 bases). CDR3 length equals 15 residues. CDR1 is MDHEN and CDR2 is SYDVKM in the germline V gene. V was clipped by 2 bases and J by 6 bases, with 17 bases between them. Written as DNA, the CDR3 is TGTGCCAGCAGTTTACCCACAACGGCTCGGGGCGAGCAGTACTTC. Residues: CASSLPTTARGEQYF.

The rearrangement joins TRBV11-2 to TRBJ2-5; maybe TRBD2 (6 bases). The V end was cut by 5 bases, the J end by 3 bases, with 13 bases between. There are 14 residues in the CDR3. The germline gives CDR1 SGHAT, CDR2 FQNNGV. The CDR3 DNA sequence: TGTGCCAGCAGCCCCCGATGGGGGGAAGAGACCCAGTACTTC. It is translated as CASSPRWGEETQYF.

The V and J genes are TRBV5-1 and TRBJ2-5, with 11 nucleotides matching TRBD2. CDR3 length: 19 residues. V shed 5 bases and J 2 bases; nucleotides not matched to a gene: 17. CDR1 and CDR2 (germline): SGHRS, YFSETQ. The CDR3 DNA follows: TGCGCCAGCAGGCCTGATGAAGTTATAGCGGGAGGGCGGCAAGAGACCCAGTACTTC. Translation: CASRPDEVIAGGRQETQYF.

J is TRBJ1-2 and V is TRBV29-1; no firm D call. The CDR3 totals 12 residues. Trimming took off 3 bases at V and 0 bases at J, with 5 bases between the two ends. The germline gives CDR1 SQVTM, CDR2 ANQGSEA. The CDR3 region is CSVDSPNYGYTF. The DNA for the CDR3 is TGCAGCGTTGACAGCCCTAACTATGGCTACACCTTC.

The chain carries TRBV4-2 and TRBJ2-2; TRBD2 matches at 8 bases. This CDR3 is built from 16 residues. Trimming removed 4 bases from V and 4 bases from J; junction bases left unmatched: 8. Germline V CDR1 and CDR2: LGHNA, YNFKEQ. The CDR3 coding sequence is TGTGCCAGCAGCCCTCGCACTAGCGGAAGCACCGGGGAGCTGTTTTTT. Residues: CASSPRTSGSTGELFF.

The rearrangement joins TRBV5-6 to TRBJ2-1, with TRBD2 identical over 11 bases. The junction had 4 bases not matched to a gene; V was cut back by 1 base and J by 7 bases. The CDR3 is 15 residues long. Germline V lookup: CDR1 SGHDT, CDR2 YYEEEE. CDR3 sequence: CASSLRLAGTNEQFF. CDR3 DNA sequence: TGTGCCAGCAGCTTGAGACTAGCGGGAACGAATGAGCAGTTCTTC. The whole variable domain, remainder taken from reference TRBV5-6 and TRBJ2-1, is DAGVTQSPTHLIKTRGQQVTLRCSPKSGHDTVSWYQQALGQGPQFIFQYYEEEERQRGNFPDRFSGHQFPNYSSELNVNALLLGDSALYLCASSLRLAGTNEQFFGPGTRLTVL.

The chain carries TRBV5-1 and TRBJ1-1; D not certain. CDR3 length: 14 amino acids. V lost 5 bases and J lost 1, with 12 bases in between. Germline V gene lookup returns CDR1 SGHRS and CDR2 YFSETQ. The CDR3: CASRRDGENTEAFF. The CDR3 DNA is TGCGCCAGCAGAAGAGACGGTGAGAACACTGAAGCTTTCTTT.

This CDR3 reads CASSGRRQGTGWDTEAFF. For the CDR3, the DNA is TGTGCCAGCAGCGGACGCCGACAGGGCACAGGTTGGGACACTGAAGCTTTCTTT. The V gene is TRBV5-5, the J gene TRBJ1-1; the match to TRBD1 covers 7 bases. Germline V lookup: CDR1 SGHKS, CDR2 YYEKEE (reference sequence). CDR3 length: 18 amino acids. With 4 bases clipped from V and 3 bases from J, the junction kept 18 bases outside the gene matches.

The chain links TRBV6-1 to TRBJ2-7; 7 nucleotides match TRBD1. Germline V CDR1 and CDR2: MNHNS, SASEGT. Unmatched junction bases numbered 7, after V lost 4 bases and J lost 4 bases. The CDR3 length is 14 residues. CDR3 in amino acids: CASSGQGSSYEQYF. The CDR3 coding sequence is TGTGCCAGCAGTGGACAGGGTTCATCATACGAGCAGTACTTC.

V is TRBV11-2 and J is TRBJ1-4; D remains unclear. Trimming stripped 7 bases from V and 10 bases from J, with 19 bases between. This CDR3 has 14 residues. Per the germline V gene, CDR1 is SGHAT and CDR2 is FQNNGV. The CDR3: CASTPKASRTKLFF. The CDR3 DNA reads TGTGCCAGCACCCCCAAAGCGTCTCGTACAAAACTGTTTTTT.

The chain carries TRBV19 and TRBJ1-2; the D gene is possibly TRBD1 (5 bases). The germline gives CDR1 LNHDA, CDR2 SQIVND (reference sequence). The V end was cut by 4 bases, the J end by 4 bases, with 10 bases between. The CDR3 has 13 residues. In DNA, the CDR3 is TGTGCCAGTAGTACGGGTACAGGCTATGGCTACACCTTC. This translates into CASSTGTGYGYTF.

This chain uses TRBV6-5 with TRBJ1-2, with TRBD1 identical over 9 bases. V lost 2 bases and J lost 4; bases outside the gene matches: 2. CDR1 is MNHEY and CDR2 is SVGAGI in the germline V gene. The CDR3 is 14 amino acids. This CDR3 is CASSYRQGVYGYTF. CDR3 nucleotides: TGTGCCAGCAGTTACCGACAGGGGGTCTATGGCTACACCTTC.

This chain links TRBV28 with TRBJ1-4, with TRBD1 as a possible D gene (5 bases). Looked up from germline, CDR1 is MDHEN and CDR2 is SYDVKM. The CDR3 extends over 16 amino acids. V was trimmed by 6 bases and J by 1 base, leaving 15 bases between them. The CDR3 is CASSGGGQGTNEKLFF. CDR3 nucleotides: TGTGCCAGCAGCGGGGGAGGGCAGGGAACTAATGAAAAACTGTTTTTT. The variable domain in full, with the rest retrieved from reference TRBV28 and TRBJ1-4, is DVKVTQSSRYLVKRTGEKVFLECVQDMDHENMFWYRQDPGLGLRLIYFSYDVKMKEKGDIPEGYSVSREKKERFSLILESASTNQTSMYLCASSGGGQGTNEKLFFGSGTQLSVL.

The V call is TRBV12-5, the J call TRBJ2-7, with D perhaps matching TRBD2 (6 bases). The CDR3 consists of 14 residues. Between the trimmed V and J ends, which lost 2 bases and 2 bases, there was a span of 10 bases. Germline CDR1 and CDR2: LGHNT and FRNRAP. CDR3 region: CASGLMGLTYEQYF. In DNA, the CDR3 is TGTGCTAGTGGTTTGATGGGACTTACCTACGAGCAGTACTTC.

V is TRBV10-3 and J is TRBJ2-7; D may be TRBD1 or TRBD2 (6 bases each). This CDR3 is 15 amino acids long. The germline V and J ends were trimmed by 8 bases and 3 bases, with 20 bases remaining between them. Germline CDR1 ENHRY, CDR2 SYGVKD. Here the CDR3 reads CAIGGGTPKGYEQYF. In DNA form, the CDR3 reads TGTGCCATCGGAGGCGGGACACCGAAAGGCTACGAGCAGTACTTC.

This CDR3 reads CASSIYQGDVQSNQPQHF. The CDR3, as DNA: TGTGCCAGCTCCATCTACCAGGGGGACGTCCAAAGCAATCAGCCCCAGCATTTT. The chain couples TRBV18 to TRBJ1-5, with 7 bases aligning to TRBD1. The CDR3 is 18 amino acids. The ends lost 6 bases at V and 1 base at J; junction bases unmatched: 15. Germline CDR1 and CDR2: KGHSH and LQKENI.

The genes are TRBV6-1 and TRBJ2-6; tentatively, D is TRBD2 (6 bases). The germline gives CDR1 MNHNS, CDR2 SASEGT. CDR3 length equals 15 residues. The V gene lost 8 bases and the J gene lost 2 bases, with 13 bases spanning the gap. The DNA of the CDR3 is TGTGCCAGCGTTGGCGGGGATACTGGGGCCAACGTCCTGACTTTC. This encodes CASVGGDTGANVLTF.

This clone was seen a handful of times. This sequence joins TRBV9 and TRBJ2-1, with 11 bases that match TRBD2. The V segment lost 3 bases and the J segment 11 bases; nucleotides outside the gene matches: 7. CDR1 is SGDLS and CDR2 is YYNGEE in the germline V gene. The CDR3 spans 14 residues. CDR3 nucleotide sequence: TGTGCCAGCAGCGACCAGTTAGCGGGAGGGAAGCAGTTCTTC. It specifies CASSDQLAGGKQFF.

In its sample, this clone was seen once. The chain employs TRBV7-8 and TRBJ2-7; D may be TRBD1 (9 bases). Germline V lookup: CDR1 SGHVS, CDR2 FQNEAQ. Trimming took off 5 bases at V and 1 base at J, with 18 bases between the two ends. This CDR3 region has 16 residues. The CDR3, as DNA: TGTGCCAGCAGCCCCCGGGGGGGGACAGGGTCCTACGAGCAGTACTTC. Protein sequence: CASSPRGGTGSYEQYF. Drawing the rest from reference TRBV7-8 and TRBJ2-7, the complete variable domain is GAGVSQSPRYKVAKRGQDVALRCDPISGHVSLFWYQQALGQGPEFLTYFQNEAQLDKSGLPSDRFFAERPEGSVSTLKIQRTQQEDSAVYLCASSPRGGTGSYEQYFGPGTRLTVT.

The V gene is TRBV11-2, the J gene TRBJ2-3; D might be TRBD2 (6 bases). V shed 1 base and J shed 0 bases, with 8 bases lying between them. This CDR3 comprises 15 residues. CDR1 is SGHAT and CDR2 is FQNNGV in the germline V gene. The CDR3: CASSLGLASTDTQYF. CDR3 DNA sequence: TGTGCCAGCAGCTTAGGGCTAGCGAGCACAGATACGCAGTATTTT. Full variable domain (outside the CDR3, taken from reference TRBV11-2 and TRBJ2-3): EAGVAQSPRYKIIEKRQSVAFWCNPISGHATLYWYQQILGQGPKLLIQFQNNGVVDDSQLPKDRFSAERLKGVDSTLKIQPAKLEDSAVYLCASSLGLASTDTQYFGPGTRLTVL.

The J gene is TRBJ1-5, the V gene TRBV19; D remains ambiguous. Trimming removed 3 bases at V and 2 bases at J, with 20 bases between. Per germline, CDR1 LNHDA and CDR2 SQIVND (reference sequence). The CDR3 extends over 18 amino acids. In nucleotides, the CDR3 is TGTGCCAGTAGTATCAGGAGGGTAGCGCGCGGGGGCAATCAGCCCCAGCATTTT. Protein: CASSIRRVARGGNQPQHF.

CDR3 loop: CASSANTGGRGYTF. CDR3 bases: TGTGCCAGCAGTGCAAATACAGGGGGCAGGGGCTACACCTTC. The J gene is TRBJ1-2, the V gene TRBV2; TRBD1 aligns across 9 bases. CDR1 is SNHLY, CDR2 FYNNEI, per germline. This CDR3 has 14 residues. V lost 4 bases, J lost 8 bases, and 8 bases stayed unmatched.

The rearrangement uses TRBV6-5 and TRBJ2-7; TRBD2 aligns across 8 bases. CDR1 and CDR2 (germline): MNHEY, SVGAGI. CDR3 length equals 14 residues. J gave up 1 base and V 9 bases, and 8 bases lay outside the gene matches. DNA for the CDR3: TGTGCCAGTTGGGAAACTAGCGGTTCCTACGAGCAGTACTTC. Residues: CASWETSGSYEQYF.

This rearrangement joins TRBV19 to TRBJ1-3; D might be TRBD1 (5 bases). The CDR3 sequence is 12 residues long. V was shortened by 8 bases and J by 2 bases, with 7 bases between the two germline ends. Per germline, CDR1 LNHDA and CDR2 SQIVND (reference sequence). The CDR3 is CASGAAGNTIYF. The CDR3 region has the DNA TGTGCCAGTGGGGCAGCTGGAAACACCATATATTTT.

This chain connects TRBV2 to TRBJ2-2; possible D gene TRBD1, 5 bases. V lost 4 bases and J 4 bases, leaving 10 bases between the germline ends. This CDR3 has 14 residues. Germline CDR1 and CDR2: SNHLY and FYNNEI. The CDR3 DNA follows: TGTGCCAGCAGTGCAAGAACAGGCACCGGGGAGCTGTTTTTT. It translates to CASSARTGTGELFF. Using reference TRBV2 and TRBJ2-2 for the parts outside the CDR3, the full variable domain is EPEVTQTPSHQVTQMGQEVILRCVPISNHLYFYWYRQILGQKVEFLVSFYNNEISEKSEIFDDQFSVERPDGSNFTLKIRSTKLEDSAMYFCASSARTGTGELFFGEGSRLTVL.

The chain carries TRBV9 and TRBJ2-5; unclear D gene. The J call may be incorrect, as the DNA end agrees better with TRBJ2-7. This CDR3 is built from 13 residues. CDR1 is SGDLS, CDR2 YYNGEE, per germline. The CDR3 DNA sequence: TGTGCCAGCAGCGTAGATCAAGGGTACGAGCAGTACTTC. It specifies CASSVDQGYEQYF.

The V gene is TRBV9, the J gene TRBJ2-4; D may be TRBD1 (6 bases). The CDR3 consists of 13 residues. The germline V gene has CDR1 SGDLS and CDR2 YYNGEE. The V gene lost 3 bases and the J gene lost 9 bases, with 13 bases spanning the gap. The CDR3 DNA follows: TGTGCCAGCAGCGACAGGGTTGAGGGCATTCAGTACTTC. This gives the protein CASSDRVEGIQYF.

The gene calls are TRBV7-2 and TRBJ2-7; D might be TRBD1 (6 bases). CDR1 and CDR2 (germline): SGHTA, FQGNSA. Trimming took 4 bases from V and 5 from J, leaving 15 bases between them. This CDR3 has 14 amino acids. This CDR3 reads CASSSTGDGNEQYF. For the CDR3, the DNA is TGTGCCAGCAGCTCGACAGGAGATGGAAACGAGCAGTACTTC.

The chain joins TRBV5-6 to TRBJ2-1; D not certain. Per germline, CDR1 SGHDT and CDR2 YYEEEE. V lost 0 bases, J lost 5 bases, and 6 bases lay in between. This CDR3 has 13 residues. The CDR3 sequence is CASSLDRNNEQFF. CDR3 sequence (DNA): TGTGCCAGCAGCTTGGACAGAAACAATGAGCAGTTCTTC.

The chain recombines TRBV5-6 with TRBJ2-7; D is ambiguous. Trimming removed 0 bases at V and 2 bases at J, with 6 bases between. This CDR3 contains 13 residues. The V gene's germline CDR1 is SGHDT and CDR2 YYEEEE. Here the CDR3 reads CASSLVAPYEQYF. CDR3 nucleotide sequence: TGTGCCAGCAGCTTGGTGGCACCCTACGAGCAGTACTTC.